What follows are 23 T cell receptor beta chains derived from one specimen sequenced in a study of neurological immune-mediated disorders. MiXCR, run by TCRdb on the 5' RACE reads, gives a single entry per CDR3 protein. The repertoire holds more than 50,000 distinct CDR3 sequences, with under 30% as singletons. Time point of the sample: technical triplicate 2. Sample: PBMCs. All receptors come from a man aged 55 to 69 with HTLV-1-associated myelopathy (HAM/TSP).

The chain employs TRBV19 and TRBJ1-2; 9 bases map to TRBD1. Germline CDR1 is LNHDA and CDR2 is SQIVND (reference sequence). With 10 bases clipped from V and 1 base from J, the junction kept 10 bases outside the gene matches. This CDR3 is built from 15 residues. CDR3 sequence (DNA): TGTGCCACCGGACGGCGGGACAGGGATAACTATGGCTACACCTTC. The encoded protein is CATGRRDRDNYGYTF.

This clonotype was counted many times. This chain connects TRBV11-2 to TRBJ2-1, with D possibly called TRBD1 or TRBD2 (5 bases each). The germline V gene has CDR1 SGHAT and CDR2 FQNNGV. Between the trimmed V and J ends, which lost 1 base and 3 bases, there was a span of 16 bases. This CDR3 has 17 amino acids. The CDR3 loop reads CASSLGRGAGFYNEQFF. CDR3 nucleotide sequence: TGTGCCAGCAGCTTAGGCCGAGGGGCCGGGTTCTACAATGAGCAGTTCTTC.

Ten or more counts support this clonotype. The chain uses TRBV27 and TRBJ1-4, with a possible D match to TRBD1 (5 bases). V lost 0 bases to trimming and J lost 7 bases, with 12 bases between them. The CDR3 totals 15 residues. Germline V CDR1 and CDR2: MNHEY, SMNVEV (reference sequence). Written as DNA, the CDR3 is TGTGCCAGCAGTTTATCGGCAGGGTCGGGTGAAAAACTGTTTTTT. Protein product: CASSLSAGSGEKLFF.

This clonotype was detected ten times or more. In DNA form, the CDR3 reads TGTGCCAGCAGCCTTAAGACTAGCGGGCGTCCATACAATGAGCAGTTCTTC. Translating gives CASSLKTSGRPYNEQFF. The chain has TRBV5-6 and TRBJ2-1; TRBD2 matches at 10 bases. The germline CDR1 and CDR2 sequences are SGHDT and YYEEEE. Trimming took 4 bases from V and 4 from J; bases not matched to a gene: 11. The CDR3 runs 17 residues.

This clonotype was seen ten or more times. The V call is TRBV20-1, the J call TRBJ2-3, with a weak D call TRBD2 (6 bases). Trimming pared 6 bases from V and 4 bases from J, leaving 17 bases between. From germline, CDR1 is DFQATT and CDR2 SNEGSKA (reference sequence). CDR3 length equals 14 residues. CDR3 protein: CSASTATSSDTQYF. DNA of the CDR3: TGCAGTGCCTCGACGGCGACTAGTTCAGATACGCAGTATTTT.

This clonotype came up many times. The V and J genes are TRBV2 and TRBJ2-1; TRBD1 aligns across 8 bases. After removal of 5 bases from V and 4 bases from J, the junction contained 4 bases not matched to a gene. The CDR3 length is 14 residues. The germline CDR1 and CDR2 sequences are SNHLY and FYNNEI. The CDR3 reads CASSTQGAYNEQFF. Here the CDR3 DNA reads TGTGCCAGCAGTACCCAGGGGGCGTACAATGAGCAGTTCTTC.

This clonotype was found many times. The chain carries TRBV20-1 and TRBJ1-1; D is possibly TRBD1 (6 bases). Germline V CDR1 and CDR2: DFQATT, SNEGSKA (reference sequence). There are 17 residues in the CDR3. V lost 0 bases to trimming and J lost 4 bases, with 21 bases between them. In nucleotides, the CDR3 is TGCAGTGCTAGAGATTCAGGACGGGGGGGGGGCGGCACTGAAGCTTTCTTT. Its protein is CSARDSGRGGGGTEAFF.

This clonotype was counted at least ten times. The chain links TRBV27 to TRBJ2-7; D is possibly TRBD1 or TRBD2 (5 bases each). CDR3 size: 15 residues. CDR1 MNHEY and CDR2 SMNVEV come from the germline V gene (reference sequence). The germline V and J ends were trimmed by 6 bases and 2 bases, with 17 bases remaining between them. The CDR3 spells CASSLDGDGTYEQYF. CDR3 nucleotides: TGTGCCAGCAGCCTGGACGGGGACGGCACCTACGAGCAGTACTTC.

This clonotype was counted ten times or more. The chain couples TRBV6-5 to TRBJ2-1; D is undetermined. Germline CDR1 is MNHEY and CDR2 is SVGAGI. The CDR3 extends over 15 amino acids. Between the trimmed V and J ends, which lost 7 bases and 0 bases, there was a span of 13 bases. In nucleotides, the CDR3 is TGTGCCAGCAATTCCGCGCCGAGCTCCTACAATGAGCAGTTCTTC. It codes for CASNSAPSSYNEQFF.

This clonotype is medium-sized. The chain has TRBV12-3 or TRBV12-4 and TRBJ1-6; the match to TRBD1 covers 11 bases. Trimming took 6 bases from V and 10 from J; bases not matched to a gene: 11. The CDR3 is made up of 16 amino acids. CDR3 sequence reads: CASSHTWTGGGSPLHF. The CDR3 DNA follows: TGTGCCAGCAGCCATACTTGGACAGGGGGCGGGTCACCCCTCCACTTT.

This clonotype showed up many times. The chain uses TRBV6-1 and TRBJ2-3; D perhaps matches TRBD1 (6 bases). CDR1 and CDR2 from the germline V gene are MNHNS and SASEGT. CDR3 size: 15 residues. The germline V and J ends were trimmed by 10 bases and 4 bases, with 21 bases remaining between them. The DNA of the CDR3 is TGTGCCACCATGTACGGACAGTTCGTCCCAGATACGCAGTATTTT. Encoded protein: CATMYGQFVPDTQYF.

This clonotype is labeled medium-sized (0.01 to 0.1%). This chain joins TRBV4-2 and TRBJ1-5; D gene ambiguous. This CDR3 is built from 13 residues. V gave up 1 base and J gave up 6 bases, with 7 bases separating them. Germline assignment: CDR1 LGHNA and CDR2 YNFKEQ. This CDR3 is CASSQGGFQPQHF. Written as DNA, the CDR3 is TGTGCCAGCAGCCAAGGTGGGTTTCAGCCCCAGCATTTT.

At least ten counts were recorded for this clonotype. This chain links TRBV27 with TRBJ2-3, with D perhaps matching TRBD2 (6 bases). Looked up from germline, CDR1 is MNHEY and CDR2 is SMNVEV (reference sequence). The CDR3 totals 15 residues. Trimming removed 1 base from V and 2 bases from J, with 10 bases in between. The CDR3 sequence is CASSLLAVITDTQYF. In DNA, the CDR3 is TGTGCCAGCAGTTTATTAGCGGTTATCACAGATACGCAGTATTTT.

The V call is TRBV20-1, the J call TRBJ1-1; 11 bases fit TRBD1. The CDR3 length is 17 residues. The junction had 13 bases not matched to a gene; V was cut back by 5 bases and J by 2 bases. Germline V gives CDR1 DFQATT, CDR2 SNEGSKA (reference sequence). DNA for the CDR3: TGCAGTGCTTCCCGGGACAGGGGGTGGGGTCTCAACACTGAAGCTTTCTTT. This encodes CSASRDRGWGLNTEAFF.

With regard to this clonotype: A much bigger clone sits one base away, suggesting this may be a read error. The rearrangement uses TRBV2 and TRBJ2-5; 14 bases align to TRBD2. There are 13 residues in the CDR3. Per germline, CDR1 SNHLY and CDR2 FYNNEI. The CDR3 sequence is CATSLGLAGAQYF. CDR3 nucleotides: TGTGCCACCAGTCTGGGACTAGCGGGAGCCCAGTACTTC.

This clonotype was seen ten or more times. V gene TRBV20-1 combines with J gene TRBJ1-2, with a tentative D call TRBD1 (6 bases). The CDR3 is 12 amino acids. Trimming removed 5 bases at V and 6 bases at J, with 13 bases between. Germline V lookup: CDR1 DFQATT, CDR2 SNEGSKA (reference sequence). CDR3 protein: CSAWTAPDGYTF. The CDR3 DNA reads TGCAGTGCTTGGACAGCGCCTGATGGCTACACCTTC.

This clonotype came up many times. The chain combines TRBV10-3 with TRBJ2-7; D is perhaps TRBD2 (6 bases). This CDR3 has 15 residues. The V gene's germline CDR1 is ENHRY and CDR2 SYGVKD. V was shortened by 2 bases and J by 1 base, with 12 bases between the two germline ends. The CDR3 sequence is CAISEGAGTSYEQYF. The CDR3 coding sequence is TGTGCCATCAGTGAGGGGGCCGGGACTTCCTACGAGCAGTACTTC.

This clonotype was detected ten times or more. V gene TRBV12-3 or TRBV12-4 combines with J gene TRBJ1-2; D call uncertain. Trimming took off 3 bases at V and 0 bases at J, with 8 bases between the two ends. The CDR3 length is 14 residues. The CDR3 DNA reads TGTGCCAGCAGTTTTTCGAGGGCTAACTATGGCTACACCTTC. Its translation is CASSFSRANYGYTF.

The DNA for the CDR3 is TGTGCCAGCAGTAACAGTGATACGCAGTATTTT. Translation gives CASSNSDTQYF. This sequence joins TRBV12-3 or TRBV12-4 and TRBJ2-3; D is uncertain. The CDR3 extends over 11 amino acids. With 5 bases removed from V and 6 bases from J, the gap between germline ends came to 6 bases.

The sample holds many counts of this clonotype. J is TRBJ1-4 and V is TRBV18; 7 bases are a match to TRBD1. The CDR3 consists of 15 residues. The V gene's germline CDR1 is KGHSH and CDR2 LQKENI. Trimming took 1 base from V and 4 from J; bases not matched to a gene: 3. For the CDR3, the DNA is TGTGCCAGCTCACCACAGGACAGGAGTAATGAAAAACTGTTTTTT. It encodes CASSPQDRSNEKLFF.

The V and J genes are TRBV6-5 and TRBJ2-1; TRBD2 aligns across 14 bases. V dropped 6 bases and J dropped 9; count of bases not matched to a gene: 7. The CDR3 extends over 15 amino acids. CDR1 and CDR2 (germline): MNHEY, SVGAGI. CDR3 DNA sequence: TGTGCCAGCAGAACCGGGACTAGCGGGAGTTCTGAGCAGTTCTTC. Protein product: CASRTGTSGSSEQFF.

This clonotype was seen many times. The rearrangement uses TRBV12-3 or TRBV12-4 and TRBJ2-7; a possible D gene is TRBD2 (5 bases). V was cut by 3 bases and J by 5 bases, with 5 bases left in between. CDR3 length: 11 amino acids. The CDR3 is CASSFGDEQYF. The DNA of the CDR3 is TGTGCCAGCAGTTTCGGGGACGAGCAGTACTTC.

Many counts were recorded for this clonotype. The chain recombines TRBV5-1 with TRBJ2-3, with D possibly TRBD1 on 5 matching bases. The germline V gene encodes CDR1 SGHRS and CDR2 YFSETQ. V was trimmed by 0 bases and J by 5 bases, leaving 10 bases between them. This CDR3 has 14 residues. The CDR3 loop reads CASSLVPDKDTQYF. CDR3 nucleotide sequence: TGCGCCAGCAGCTTGGTTCCGGACAAAGATACGCAGTATTTT. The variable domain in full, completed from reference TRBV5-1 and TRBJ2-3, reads KAGVTQTPRYLIKTRGQQVTLSCSPISGHRSVSWYQQTPGQGLQFLFEYFSETQRNKGNFPGRFSGRQFSNSRSEMNVSTLELGDSALYLCASSLVPDKDTQYFGPGTRLTVL.